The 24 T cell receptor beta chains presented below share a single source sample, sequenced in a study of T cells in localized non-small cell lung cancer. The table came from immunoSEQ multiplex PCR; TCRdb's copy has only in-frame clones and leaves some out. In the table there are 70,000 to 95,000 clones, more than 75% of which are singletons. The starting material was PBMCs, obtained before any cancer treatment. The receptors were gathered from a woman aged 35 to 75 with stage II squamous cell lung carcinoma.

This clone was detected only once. The CDR3 nucleotides read TGTGCCAGCAGTTTACTCAGGGGGGGGAACACTGAAGCTTTCTTT. The encoded protein is CASSLLRGGNTEAFF. This chain connects TRBV6-5 to TRBJ1-1, with 7 bases aligning to TRBD1. The CDR3 is 15 amino acids. Germline-derived CDR1 and CDR2 are MNHEY and SVGAGI. V dropped 4 bases and J dropped 1; count of bases not matched to a gene: 6.

DNA for the CDR3: TGTGCCAGCAGTCGATGGGGCGAGAACTACGAGCAGTACTTC. It translates to CASSRWGENYEQYF. The chain carries TRBV28 and TRBJ2-7; possible D gene TRBD1, 5 bases. Trimming pared 5 bases from V and 3 bases from J, leaving 14 bases between. The CDR3 length is 14 residues. Germline V gives CDR1 MDHEN, CDR2 SYDVKM.

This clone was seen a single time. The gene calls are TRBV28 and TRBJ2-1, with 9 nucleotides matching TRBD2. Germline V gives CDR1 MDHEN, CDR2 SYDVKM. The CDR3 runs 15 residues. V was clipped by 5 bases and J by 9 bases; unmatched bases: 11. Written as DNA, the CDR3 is TGTGCCAGCAGTACCGCCCGCCAGACTAGCGGTGAGCAGTTCTTC. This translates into CASSTARQTSGEQFF.

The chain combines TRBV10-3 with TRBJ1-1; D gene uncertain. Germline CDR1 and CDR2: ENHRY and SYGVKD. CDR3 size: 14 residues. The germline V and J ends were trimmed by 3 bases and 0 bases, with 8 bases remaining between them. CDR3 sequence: CAISDGPMNTEAFF. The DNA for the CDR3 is TGTGCCATCAGTGATGGCCCGATGAACACTGAAGCTTTCTTT.

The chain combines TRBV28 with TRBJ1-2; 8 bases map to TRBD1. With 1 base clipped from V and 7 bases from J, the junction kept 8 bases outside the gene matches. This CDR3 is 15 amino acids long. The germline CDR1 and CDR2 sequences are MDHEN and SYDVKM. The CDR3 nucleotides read TGTGCCAGCAGTTTATCTACCGGACAGGGAGGTGGCTACACCTTC. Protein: CASSLSTGQGGGYTF.

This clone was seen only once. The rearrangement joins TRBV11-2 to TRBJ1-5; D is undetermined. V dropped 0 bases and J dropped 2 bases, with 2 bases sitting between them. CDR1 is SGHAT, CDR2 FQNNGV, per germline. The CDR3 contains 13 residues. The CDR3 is CASSLDGNQPQHF. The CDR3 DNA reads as TGTGCCAGCAGCTTAGATGGCAATCAGCCCCAGCATTTT. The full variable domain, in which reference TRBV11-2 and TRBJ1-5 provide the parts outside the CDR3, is EAGVAQSPRYKIIEKRQSVAFWCNPISGHATLYWYQQILGQGPKLLIQFQNNGVVDDSQLPKDRFSAERLKGVDSTLKIQPAKLEDSAVYLCASSLDGNQPQHFGDGTRLSIL.

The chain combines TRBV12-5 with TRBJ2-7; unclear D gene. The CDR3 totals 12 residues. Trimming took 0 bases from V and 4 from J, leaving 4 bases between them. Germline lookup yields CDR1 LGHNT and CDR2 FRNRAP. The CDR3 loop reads CASGLVSYEQYF. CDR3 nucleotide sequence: TGTGCTAGTGGTTTGGTATCTTACGAGCAGTACTTC.

CDR3 protein: CASSLKFTDGYTF. In DNA, the CDR3 is TGTGCCAGCAGCTTGAAGTTCACGGATGGCTACACCTTC. The chain uses TRBV5-5 and TRBJ1-2; no clear D. This CDR3 has 13 residues. Germline CDR1 is SGHKS and CDR2 is YYEKEE (reference sequence). Trimming left V 1 base short and J 6 bases short, with 10 bases between. The whole variable domain, remainder taken from reference TRBV5-5 and TRBJ1-2, is DAGVTQSPTHLIKTRGQQVTLRCSPISGHKSVSWYQQVLGQGPQFIFQYYEKEERGRGNFPDRFSARQFPNYSSELNVNALLLGDSALYLCASSLKFTDGYTFGSGTRLTVV.

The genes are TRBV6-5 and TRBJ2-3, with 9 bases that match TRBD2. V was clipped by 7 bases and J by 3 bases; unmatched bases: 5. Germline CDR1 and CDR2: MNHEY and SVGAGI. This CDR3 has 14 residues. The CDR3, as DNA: TGTGCCAGCAAGCGGGGGGTTGGGACAGATACGCAGTATTTT. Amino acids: CASKRGVGTDTQYF.

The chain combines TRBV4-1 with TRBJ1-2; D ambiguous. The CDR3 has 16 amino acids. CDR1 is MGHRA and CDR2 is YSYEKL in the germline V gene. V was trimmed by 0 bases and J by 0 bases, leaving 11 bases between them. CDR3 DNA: TGCGCCAGCAGCCAAGATCAACCGATAGCTAACTATGGCTACACCTTC. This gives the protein CASSQDQPIANYGYTF.

The CDR3 region has the DNA TGTGCCAGCAGTGGGGGGGGGTACTCTGGAAACACCATATATTTT. Translated, it gives CASSGGGYSGNTIYF. The chain has TRBV6-1 and TRBJ1-3; D perhaps matches TRBD1 (5 bases). Germline values: CDR1 MNHNS, CDR2 SASEGT. V dropped 4 bases and J dropped 0 bases, with 10 bases sitting between them. The CDR3 consists of 15 residues.

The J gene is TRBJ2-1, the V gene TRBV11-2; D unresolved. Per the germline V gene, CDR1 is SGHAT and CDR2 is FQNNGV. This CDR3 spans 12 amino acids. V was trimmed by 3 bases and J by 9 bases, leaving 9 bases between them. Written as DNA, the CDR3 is TGTGCCAGCAGCTTTCAAATGGGTGAGCAGTTCTTC. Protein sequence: CASSFQMGEQFF.

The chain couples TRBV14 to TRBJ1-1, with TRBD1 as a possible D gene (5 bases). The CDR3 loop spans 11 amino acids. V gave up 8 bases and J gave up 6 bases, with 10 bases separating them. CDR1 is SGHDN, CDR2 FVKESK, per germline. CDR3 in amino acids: CASQRGAEAFF. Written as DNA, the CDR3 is TGTGCCAGCCAGCGGGGCGCTGAAGCTTTCTTT.

DNA of the CDR3: TGTGCCAGCAGCTTAGCGTCAGGTTCGGACACTGAAGCTTTCTTT. Its protein product is CASSLASGSDTEAFF. The chain is built from TRBV7-9 and TRBJ1-1; D is unresolved. The V end was cut by 0 bases, the J end by 3 bases, with 11 bases between. CDR1 is SEHNR and CDR2 is FQNEAQ in the germline V gene (reference sequence). This CDR3 comprises 15 residues.

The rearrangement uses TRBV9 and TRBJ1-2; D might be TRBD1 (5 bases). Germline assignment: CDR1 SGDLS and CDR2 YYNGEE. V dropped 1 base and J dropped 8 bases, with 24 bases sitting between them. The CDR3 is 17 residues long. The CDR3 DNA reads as TGTGCCAGCAGCGTAAATAGTCGACAGCGCCTAGGGGACGGCTACACCTTC. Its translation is CASSVNSRQRLGDGYTF.

The CDR3 coding sequence is TGTGCCAGCAGCCAAGATTGGGCAGTCATGAACACTGAAGCTTTCTTT. Translating it yields CASSQDWAVMNTEAFF. The V call is TRBV4-2, the J call TRBJ1-1; D is unresolved. The length of the CDR3 is 16 residues. Germline V gives CDR1 LGHNA, CDR2 YNFKEQ. Trimming left V 0 bases short and J 0 bases short, with 11 bases between.

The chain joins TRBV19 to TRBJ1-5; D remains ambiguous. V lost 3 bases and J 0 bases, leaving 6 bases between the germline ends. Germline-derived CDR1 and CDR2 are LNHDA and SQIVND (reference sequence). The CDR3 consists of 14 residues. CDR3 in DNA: TGTGCCAGTAGTATCGGTTCTAGCAATCAGCCCCAGCATTTT. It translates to CASSIGSSNQPQHF.

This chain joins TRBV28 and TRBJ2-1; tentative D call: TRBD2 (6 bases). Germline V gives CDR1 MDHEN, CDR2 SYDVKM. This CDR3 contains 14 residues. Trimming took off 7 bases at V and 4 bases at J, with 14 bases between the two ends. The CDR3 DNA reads TGTGCCAGCACCCTCGGGAGCAGATACAATGAGCAGTTCTTC. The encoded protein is CASTLGSRYNEQFF.

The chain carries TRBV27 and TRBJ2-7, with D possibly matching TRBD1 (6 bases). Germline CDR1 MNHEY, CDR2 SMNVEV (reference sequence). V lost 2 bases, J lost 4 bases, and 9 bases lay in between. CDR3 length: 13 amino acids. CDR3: CASSLGQFYEQYF. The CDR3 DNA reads TGTGCCAGCAGTTTAGGACAGTTTTACGAGCAGTACTTC.

CDR3 in DNA: TGCGCCAGCAGCTTCGGACAGGGCGGGAGCACTGAAGCTTTCTTT. Translation: CASSFGQGGSTEAFF. The chain has TRBV5-1 and TRBJ1-1, with 8 positions matching TRBD1. The CDR3 totals 15 residues. CDR1 is SGHRS and CDR2 is YFSETQ in the germline V gene. V lost 2 bases to trimming and J lost 4 bases; unmatched junction nucleotides: 7. The complete variable domain, with remaining parts taken from reference TRBV5-1 and TRBJ1-1, reads KAGVTQTPRYLIKTRGQQVTLSCSPISGHRSVSWYQQTPGQGLQFLFEYFSETQRNKGNFPGRFSGRQFSNSRSEMNVSTLELGDSALYLCASSFGQGGSTEAFFGQGTRLTVV.

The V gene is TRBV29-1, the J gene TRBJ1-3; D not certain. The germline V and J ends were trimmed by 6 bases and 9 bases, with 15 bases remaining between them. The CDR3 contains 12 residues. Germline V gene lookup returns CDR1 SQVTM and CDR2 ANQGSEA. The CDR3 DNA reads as TGCAGCGTCAAGTCCGAGATTGGCACCATATATTTT. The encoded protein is CSVKSEIGTIYF.

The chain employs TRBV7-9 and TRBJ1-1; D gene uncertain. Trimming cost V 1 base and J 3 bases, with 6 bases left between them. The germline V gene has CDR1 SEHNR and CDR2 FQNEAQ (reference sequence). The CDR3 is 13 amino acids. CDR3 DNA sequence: TGTGCCAGCAGCTTAGTCCGGGACACTGAAGCTTTCTTT. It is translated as CASSLVRDTEAFF.

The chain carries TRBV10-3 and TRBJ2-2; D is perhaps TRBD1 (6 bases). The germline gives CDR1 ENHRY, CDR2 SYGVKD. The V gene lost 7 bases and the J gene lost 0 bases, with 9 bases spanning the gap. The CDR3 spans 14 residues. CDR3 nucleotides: TGTGCCATCACTAGACAGGCGAACACCGGGGAGCTGTTTTTT. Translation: CAITRQANTGELFF.

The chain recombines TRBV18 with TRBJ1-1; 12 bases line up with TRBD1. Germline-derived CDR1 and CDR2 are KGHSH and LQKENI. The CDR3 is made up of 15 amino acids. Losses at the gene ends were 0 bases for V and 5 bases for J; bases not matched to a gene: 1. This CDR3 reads CASSPPGQGATEAFF. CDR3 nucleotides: TGTGCCAGCTCACCACCGGGACAGGGGGCTACTGAAGCTTTCTTT.